What follows are 5 T cell receptor beta chains derived from one specimen sequenced in a study of cytomegalovirus exposure and HLA in healthy donors. Both 60 Vbeta primers and 13 Jbeta primers went into the PCR. Method: immunoSEQ multiplex PCR; TCRdb's copy keeps in-frame clones and lacks some. The repertoire holds roughly 100,000 clones, around 70% seen once, with 1% to 1.5% in the top ten. Sample: PBMCs. The receptors derive from a man in his forties or fifties in good health and CMV-seronegative.

The J gene is TRBJ2-7, the V gene TRBV6-1; D is unresolved. The CDR3 consists of 14 residues. Trimming took 2 bases from V and 0 from J, leaving 8 bases between them. CDR1 MNHNS and CDR2 SASEGT come from the germline V gene. The CDR3 DNA reads as TGTGCCAGCAGTGAACTCGGGTACTCCTACGAGCAGTACTTC. It specifies CASSELGYSYEQYF.

The V and J genes are TRBV28 and TRBJ1-4, with D perhaps matching TRBD1 (6 bases). The V gene's germline CDR1 is MDHEN and CDR2 SYDVKM. The CDR3 spans 15 residues. V lost 2 bases and J lost 5, with 12 bases in between. CDR3 sequence (DNA): TGTGCCAGCAGTTTAACCGGACAGTTCAATGAAAAACTGTTTTTT. This codes for CASSLTGQFNEKLFF.

In its sample, this clone was seen once. The DNA of the CDR3 is TGCAGCGTTGGCATCCTAGCGGGAGGTGGGAATGAGCAGTTCTTC. Its protein product is CSVGILAGGGNEQFF. This chain connects TRBV29-1 to TRBJ2-1; 11 nucleotides line up with TRBD2. From germline, CDR1 is SQVTM and CDR2 ANQGSEA. Losses at the gene ends were 4 bases for V and 7 bases for J; bases not matched to a gene: 9. CDR3 size: 15 residues.

CDR3 in DNA: TGTGCCAGCTCCAGACAGGATAATGAAAAACTGTTTTTT. Residues: CASSRQDNEKLFF. The rearrangement joins TRBV5-4 to TRBJ1-4; D might be TRBD1 (6 bases). This CDR3 is built from 13 residues. V lost 7 bases, J lost 4 bases, and 11 bases lay in between. CDR1 SGHNT and CDR2 YYREEE come from the germline V gene (reference sequence).

Many counts were recorded for this clone. The chain employs TRBV6-5 and TRBJ2-2, with D possibly matching TRBD2 (5 bases). This CDR3 is built from 15 residues. Germline CDR1 and CDR2: MNHEY and SVGAGI. Trimming cost V 6 bases and J 6 bases, with 17 bases left between them. The CDR3 here is CASRGSGVMAGELFF. As DNA, the CDR3 is TGTGCCAGCAGGGGGAGTGGGGTCATGGCCGGGGAGCTGTTTTTT.